Following are 29 T cell receptor beta chains from one sample sequenced in a study of T cells in women clearing cervical HPV infection. Clones were sequenced by immunoSEQ multiplex PCR, and TCRdb holds only the in-frame ones, with some missing. This sample carries about 40,000 clones, with approximately 4.8% going to the ten biggest clones. What was sequenced was blood buffy coat. The receptors come from a woman between 18 and 75 years old with a cervical HPV16 infection that either progressed to CIN3+ or cleared (not recorded which).

In the case of this clone: The sequence runs out 3 residues before the end of the CDR3; the remainder is reconstructed from the germline J gene. The chain uses TRBV2 and TRBJ1-6; no reliable D call. Germline lookup yields CDR1 SNHLY and CDR2 FYNNEI. CDR3 size: 13 residues. The CDR3 DNA, read in part, is TGTGCCAGCAATCGGGAGGCGGGTTACGCC. Amino acid sequence: CASNREAGYA. The complete CDR3 reads CASNREAGYALHF.

To note about this clone: The CDR3 end falls 3 residues outside the read, so it is completed with the germline J gene. This chain connects TRBV7-3 to TRBJ2-5, with TRBD2 matching over 8 bases. V lost 5 bases, J lost 1 base, and 9 bases stayed unmatched. This CDR3 is 16 amino acids long. The V gene's germline CDR1 is SGHTA and CDR2 FQGTGA. This chain's CDR3 is CASSPGGSGVQETQYF. Incomplete CDR3 DNA: TGTGCCAGCAGCCCCGGGGGTAGCGGGGTCCAAGAGACC.

Details on this clone: The read ends 3 residues early relative to the CDR3; the germline J gene fills the gap. V is TRBV20-1 and J is TRBJ2-3, with TRBD2 identical over 10 bases. The V and J ends lost 3 bases and 2 bases, in that order; junction bases with no gene match: 5. This CDR3 has 15 residues. The germline V gene has CDR1 DFQATT and CDR2 SNEGSKA (reference sequence). CDR3 in amino acids: CSARLAGEHTDTQYF. CDR3 bases read: TGCAGTGCTAGGCTAGCGGGGGAGCACACAGATACG.

The CDR3: CATSRQGGASGYTF. CDR3 bases read: TGTGCCACCAGCAGACAGGGAGGGGCAAGTGGC. This sequence joins TRBV15 and TRBJ1-2; tentatively, D is TRBD1 (5 bases). Read coverage stops 3 residues before the CDR3 terminus; the germline J gene supplies the remainder. Germline V CDR1 and CDR2: LNHNV, YYDKDF (reference sequence). The CDR3 is 14 residues long. The V end lost 2 bases, the J end lost 7 bases, and 14 bases lay between the germline ends.

A note on this clone: The sequence runs out 3 residues before the end of the CDR3; the remainder is reconstructed from the germline J gene. V usage is TRBV18 and J usage is TRBJ2-6, with D hard to call. V gave up 3 bases and J gave up 0 bases, with 18 bases separating them. The CDR3 contains 19 residues. Per the germline V gene, CDR1 is KGHSH and CDR2 is LQKENI. The sequenced CDR3 bases are TGTGCCAGCTCACCCGAGGTCATGGTTTCAGACTCTGGGGCCAACGTC. It encodes CASSPEVMVSDSGANV. The CDR3 in full is CASSPEVMVSDSGANVLTF.

Concerning this clone: A read error may account for a junction end that differs from germline. The read is 3 residues too short to cover the CDR3 end, so that end is filled in from the germline J gene. The V gene is TRBV19, the J gene TRBJ2-1, with no clear D. Per the germline V gene, CDR1 is LNHDA and CDR2 is SQIVND (reference sequence). The CDR3 has 16 amino acids. The CDR3 reads CTSSIGRGGPYNEQFF. CDR3 bases read: TGTACCAGTAGTATAGGTCGTGGCGGTCCCTACAATGAG.

Comments on this clone: The read ends 3 residues before the CDR3 terminus; that terminus is restored from the germline J gene. The chain has TRBV7-3 and TRBJ1-1; 8 bases line up with TRBD1. This CDR3 has 16 amino acids. Germline-derived CDR1 and CDR2 are SGHTA and FQGTGA. After removal of 1 base from V and 4 bases from J, the junction contained 8 bases not matched to a gene. CDR3 protein: CASSLNVGQGSTEAFF. CDR3 DNA, as far as it was read: TGTGCCAGCAGCTTAAATGTAGGACAGGGATCCACTGAA. Based on the CDR3 plus reference TRBV7-3 and TRBJ1-1, the full variable domain is GAGVSQTPSNKVTEKGKYVELRCDPISGHTALYWYRQSLGQGPEFLIYFQGTGAADDSGLPNDRFFAVRPEGSVSTLKIQRTERGDSAVYLCASSLNVGQGSTEAFFGQGTRLTVV.

Worth noting for this clone: The sequence runs out 3 residues before the end of the CDR3; the remainder is reconstructed from the germline J gene. This chain uses TRBV14 with TRBJ2-3; 9 positions agree with TRBD1. Losses at the gene ends were 9 bases for V and 1 base for J; bases not matched to a gene: 5. Looked up from germline, CDR1 is SGHDN and CDR2 is FVKESK. CDR3 length: 14 amino acids. Partial CDR3 DNA: TGTGCCAGGGACCGGGACAGGGGCACAGATACG. Amino acid sequence: CARDRDRGTDT. The entire CDR3 sequence reads CARDRDRGTDTQYF.

As regards this clone: The read terminates 3 residues ahead of where the CDR3 ends, so the germline J gene completes it. V gene TRBV10-1 combines with J gene TRBJ2-3, with 8 bases lining up with TRBD2. V was clipped by 0 bases and J by 6 bases; unmatched bases: 2. In germline, CDR1 is WNHNN, CDR2 SYGVQD (reference sequence). CDR3 length equals 14 residues. The CDR3 reads CASSESLAGDTQYF. The CDR3 bases that were read are TGCGCCAGCAGTGAGTCGTTAGCGGGGGATACG.

On this clone: The CDR3 goes on 3 residues after the read ends, and that part is filled in from the germline J gene. The chain has TRBV5-8 and TRBJ1-6; 7 bases agree with TRBD1. The germline V gene has CDR1 SGHTS and CDR2 YDEGEE. This CDR3 contains 15 residues. The trim removed 1 base at V and 10 bases at J, leaving 8 bases unmatched. This CDR3 reads CASSLRKGGGSPLHF. The CDR3 bases that were read are TGTGCCAGCAGCTTGCGCAAAGGGGGCGGCTCACCC.

Concerning this clone itself: The read stops 3 residues short of the end of the CDR3; the missing end is completed from the germline J gene. This chain links TRBV7-9 with TRBJ1-4; possibly TRBD1 for D (5 bases). The CDR3 length is 15 residues. V lost 5 bases and J 8 bases, leaving 18 bases between the germline ends. CDR1 and CDR2 from the germline V gene are SEHNR and FQNEAQ (reference sequence). The CDR3 bases that were read are TGTGCCAGCAGCCCGAACCAAGGGACTTCGGAAAAA. Protein sequence: CASSPNQGTSEK. The CDR3, in full, reads CASSPNQGTSEKLFF.

Details on this clone: A junction boundary mismatches the germline segment, possibly from a read error. Read data end 3 residues before the CDR3 end; the end is taken from the germline J gene. This CDR3 is also generated by other DNA sequences in the sample. This chain joins TRBV7-8 and TRBJ2-5, with D perhaps TRBD1 (6 bases). The CDR3 totals 18 residues. Germline V gene sequence: CDR1 SGHVS, CDR2 FQNEAQ. The CDR3 protein is CASSPRPYRVRDQETQYF. The covered CDR3 bases are TGTGCCAGCAGCCCTCGCCCCTACAGGGTTAGGGACCAGGAGACC.

In the case of this clone: From the germline J gene comes the end of the CDR3, since the read stops 3 residues before it. The gene calls are TRBV7-9 and TRBJ1-5; TRBD1 is a possible D gene (5 bases). The CDR3 extends over 15 amino acids. Looked up from germline, CDR1 is SEHNR and CDR2 is FQNEAQ (reference sequence). V was pared by 1 base and J by 6 bases, with 13 bases between. CDR3 loop: CASSLDGAGGQPQHF. Partial CDR3 DNA: TGTGCCAGCAGCTTAGATGGGGCAGGTGGTCAGCCC.

In regard to this clone: Coverage ceases 3 residues before the CDR3 finishes, and the germline J gene fills in the end. This rearrangement joins TRBV2 to TRBJ2-2, with D maybe TRBD1 (6 bases). Per germline, CDR1 SNHLY and CDR2 FYNNEI. V lost 10 bases to trimming and J lost 6 bases, with 12 bases between them. The CDR3 is 12 residues long. CDR3 residues: CAILRGSGELFF. CDR3 DNA, as far as it was read: TGTGCCATCCTAAGGGGGTCCGGGGAG.

In regard to this clone: The CDR3 extends 3 residues past the end of the read, so its final part is completed from the germline J gene. The gene calls are TRBV5-1 and TRBJ2-2, with 10 nucleotides matching TRBD1. Per germline, CDR1 SGHRS and CDR2 YFSETQ. CDR3 size: 16 residues. The J segment lost 6 bases and the V segment lost 4 bases, leaving 9 bases of the junction unmatched. Partial CDR3 DNA: TGCGCCAGCAGCGGGTCCGGGACAGGGGTGGCCGGGGAG. Translating gives CASSGSGTGVAGE. The full CDR3 sequence reads CASSGSGTGVAGELFF.

Note on this clone: The CDR3 extends 3 residues past the end of the read, so its final part is completed from the germline J gene. The V call is TRBV18, the J call TRBJ2-5; perhaps TRBD2 as D (6 bases). V shed 3 bases and J shed 5 bases, with 13 bases lying between them. Germline V gene data show CDR1 as KGHSH and CDR2 as LQKENI. The CDR3 is made up of 14 amino acids. The CDR3 DNA, read in part, is TGTGCCAGCTCACCGGCGGGCGGGGTTGAGACC. It translates to CASSPAGGVET. The entire CDR3 protein reads CASSPAGGVETQYF.

For this clone: The read finishes 3 residues shy of the CDR3 end, and the germline J gene is used to complete it. The gene calls are TRBV19 and TRBJ1-2; D unclear. The CDR3 extends over 12 amino acids. The V end was cut by 10 bases, the J end by 4 bases, with 13 bases between. CDR1 is LNHDA, CDR2 SQIVND, per germline (reference sequence). Partial CDR3 DNA: TGTGCCATTCGGAGCGCCAGCTATGGC. Its protein product is CAIRSASYG. The whole CDR3 region reads CAIRSASYGYTF.

Worth noting for this clone: The read ends 3 residues before the CDR3 terminus; that terminus is restored from the germline J gene. V usage is TRBV5-1 and J usage is TRBJ2-1; 9 positions agree with TRBD2. Germline CDR1 and CDR2: SGHRS and YFSETQ. The length of the CDR3 is 17 residues. V was clipped by 4 bases and J by 6 bases; unmatched bases: 14. The covered CDR3 bases are TGCGCCAGCAGCAGTAGCGGGGGTGCACCGGGGGGCAATGAG. This translates into CASSSSGGAPGGNE. The entire CDR3 protein reads CASSSSGGAPGGNEQFF.

On this clone: The read gets to within 3 residues of the CDR3 end, and the germline J gene fills in the rest. The chain links TRBV18 to TRBJ2-3, with 8 bases that match TRBD2. V lost 1 base and J lost 2; bases outside the gene matches: 5. The CDR3 loop spans 16 amino acids. Germline loops: CDR1 KGHSH, CDR2 LQKENI. The CDR3 loop is CASSPQSGGATDTQYF. The CDR3 DNA, read in part, is TGTGCCAGCTCACCACAGTCGGGGGGGGCCACAGATACG.

Details on this clone: The read ends 3 residues shy of where the CDR3 ends; the end is completed using the germline J gene. This chain links TRBV14 with TRBJ2-5, with D possibly TRBD2 on 7 matching bases. The CDR3 is 16 residues long. The V gene lost 3 bases and the J gene lost 4 bases, with 18 bases spanning the gap. CDR1 is SGHDN, CDR2 FVKESK, per germline. CDR3 bases read: TGTGCCAGCAGCCAGGGGGGGCGACAGGACGGAGAGACC. This codes for CASSQGGRQDGET. The full CDR3 protein is CASSQGGRQDGETQYF.

Of note for this clone: The missing CDR3 end, 3 residues past where the read stops, is filled in from the germline J gene. The chain uses TRBV11-3 and TRBJ2-3, with D maybe TRBD1 (6 bases). This CDR3 has 13 amino acids. CDR1 and CDR2 (germline): SGHNT, YENEEA. V gave up 1 base and J gave up 4 bases, with 6 bases separating them. CDR3 sequence reads: CASSLGQADTQYF. CDR3 DNA, as far as it was read: TGTGCCAGCAGCTTAGGACAGGCAGATACG.

In the case of this clone: The read falls 3 residues short of the CDR3 end, and the missing part is taken from the germline J gene. The J gene is TRBJ2-6, the V gene TRBV4-2; 9 bases align to TRBD1. V trimming: 3 bases; J trimming: 0 bases; junction bases outside the gene matches: 9. The CDR3 covers 19 residues. Germline V gene sequence: CDR1 LGHNA, CDR2 YNFKEQ. CDR3 DNA (partial): TGTGCCAGCAGCCATCCTCCGGGACAGGGATCCTCTGGGGCCAACGTC. Amino acid sequence: CASSHPPGQGSSGANV. The whole CDR3 region reads CASSHPPGQGSSGANVLTF.

Notes on this clone: The read ends 3 residues before the CDR3 terminus; that terminus is restored from the germline J gene. This chain uses TRBV5-4 with TRBJ1-1; possibly TRBD1 for D (5 bases). With 6 bases removed from V and 5 bases from J, the gap between germline ends came to 20 bases. The V gene's germline CDR1 is SGHNT and CDR2 YYREEE (reference sequence). This CDR3 is 15 amino acids long. The CDR3 bases that were read are TGTGCCAGCAACTTTCCCGGTCCGGGGGTTACTGAA. As protein: CASNFPGPGVTE. The complete CDR3 sequence is CASNFPGPGVTEAFF.

About this clone: The read ends 3 residues before the CDR3 terminus; that terminus is restored from the germline J gene. The rearrangement joins TRBV29-1 to TRBJ2-7; maybe TRBD2 (5 bases). The CDR3 contains 14 residues. CDR1 is SQVTM and CDR2 is ANQGSEA in the germline V gene. Trimming stripped 4 bases from V and 2 bases from J, with 15 bases between. CDR3 region: CSVVEGYNTYEQYF. CDR3 DNA, as far as it was read: TGCAGCGTTGTAGAGGGCTACAACACCTACGAG.

Remarks on this clone: The read terminates 3 residues ahead of where the CDR3 ends, so the germline J gene completes it. This sequence joins TRBV2 and TRBJ2-5; the match to TRBD2 covers 9 bases. Unmatched junction bases numbered 15, after V lost 11 bases and J lost 5 bases. The CDR3 loop spans 15 amino acids. The germline V gene encodes CDR1 SNHLY and CDR2 FYNNEI. CDR3 DNA (partial): TGTGCCCGGCGACCGGGACTAGCTTCAGGGGAGACC. Translating gives CARRPGLASGET. The entire CDR3 reads CARRPGLASGETQYF. The complete variable domain, with remaining parts taken from reference TRBV2 and TRBJ2-5, reads EPEVTQTPSHQVTQMGQEVILRCVPISNHLYFYWYRQILGQKVEFLVSFYNNEISEKSEIFDDQFSVERPDGSNFTLKIRSTKLEDSAMYFCARRPGLASGETQYFGPGTRLLVL.

Of note for this clone: The missing CDR3 end, 3 residues past where the read stops, is filled in from the germline J gene. This chain connects TRBV5-8 to TRBJ2-1; D not resolved. The CDR3 consists of 15 residues. Trimming left V 0 bases short and J 0 bases short, with 7 bases between. Germline V CDR1 and CDR2: SGHTS, YDEGEE. The CDR3 spells CASSLGGLSYNEQFF. CDR3 DNA, as far as it was read: TGTGCCAGCAGCTTGGGAGGTCTCTCCTACAATGAG.

As regards this clone: The read halts 3 residues ahead of the CDR3 end, with the missing end drawn from the germline J gene. This sequence joins TRBV6-1 and TRBJ1-4; no reliable D call. The germline V and J ends were trimmed by 3 bases and 0 bases, with 8 bases remaining between them. The CDR3 extends over 15 amino acids. CDR1 is MNHNS, CDR2 SASEGT, per germline. The CDR3: CASSDPGATNEKLFF. The CDR3 bases that were read are TGTGCCAGCAGTGACCCAGGAGCAACTAATGAAAAA.

In the case of this clone: The read ends 3 residues shy of where the CDR3 ends; the end is completed using the germline J gene. This chain joins TRBV19 and TRBJ1-2, with D tentatively TRBD1 (6 bases). CDR1 and CDR2 (germline): LNHDA, SQIVND (reference sequence). There are 12 residues in the CDR3. The CDR3: CASSISGVGYTF. Partial CDR3 DNA: TGTGCCAGTAGTATCTCAGGGGTAGGC.

A note on this clone: The junction departs from the called germline gene at one end, perhaps through a read error. The observed sequence ends 3 residues before the CDR3 terminus, with the missing tail filled in from the germline J gene. The rearrangement joins TRBV7-9 to TRBJ1-3, with a possible D match to TRBD1 (6 bases). Germline CDR1 SEHNR, CDR2 FQNEAQ (reference sequence). This CDR3 comprises 15 residues. The CDR3 here is CAGSLAGDSRNTIYF. CDR3 DNA (partial): TGTGCCGGCAGCTTAGCAGGGGATTCTAGAAACACC. Drawing the rest from reference TRBV7-9 and TRBJ1-3, the complete variable domain is DTGVSQNPRHKITKRGQNVTFRCDPISEHNRLYWYRQTLGQGPEFLTYFQNEAQLEKSRLLSDRFSAERPKGSFSTLEIQRTEQGDSAMYLCAGSLAGDSRNTIYFGEGSWLTVV.